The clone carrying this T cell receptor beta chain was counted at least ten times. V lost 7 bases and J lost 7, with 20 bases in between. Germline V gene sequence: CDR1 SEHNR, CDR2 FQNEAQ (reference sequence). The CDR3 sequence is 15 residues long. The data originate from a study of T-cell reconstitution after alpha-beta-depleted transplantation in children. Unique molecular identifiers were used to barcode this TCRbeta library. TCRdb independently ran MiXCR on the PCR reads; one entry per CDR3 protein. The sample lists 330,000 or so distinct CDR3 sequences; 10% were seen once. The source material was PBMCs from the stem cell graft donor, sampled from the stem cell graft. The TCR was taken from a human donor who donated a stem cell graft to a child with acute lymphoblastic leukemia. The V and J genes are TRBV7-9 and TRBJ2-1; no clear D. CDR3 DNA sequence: TGTGCCAGCACTACCCCCAGGCCCTTCGGGAATGAGCAGTTCTTC. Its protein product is CASTTPRPFGNEQFF.